These 4 T cell receptor beta chains originate from one sample sequenced in a study of regulatory T cells in long-lasting Graves disease. Time point reported: newly diagnosed GD, antithyroid drugs for less than 3 months. Generation of the TCR library employed RNA extracted from PBMCs. Assembly of TCR beta libraries relied on iRepertoire HTBI primers together with Arm-PCR of CDR3 regions. TCRdb used MiXCR to reprocess the multiplex PCR reads, holding one entry per CDR3 protein. Of 370,000 or so distinct CDR3 sequences in the sample, around 15% were seen once. These data were also filed under a second study, of T cells in Graves' hyperthyroidism and ophthalmopathy.

This material consisted of peripheral blood mononuclear cells (PBMCs), taken at new diagnosis, from a patient treated with antithyroid drugs. The receptors shown here come from a woman between 18 and 29 years old with Graves disease.

This chain joins TRBV5-4 and TRBJ2-6; D gene ambiguous. The CDR3 totals 15 residues. Germline CDR1 SGHNT, CDR2 YYREEE (reference sequence). The V end lost 0 bases, the J end lost 2 bases, and 6 bases lay between the germline ends. The CDR3 nucleotides read TGTGCCAGCAGCTTGGATGGAACTGGGGCCAACGTCCTGACTTTC. This gives the protein CASSLDGTGANVLTF.

This clonotype was counted ten times or more. The chain combines TRBV3-1 with TRBJ1-5; D might be TRBD1 (5 bases). CDR3 length equals 15 residues. Germline-derived CDR1 and CDR2 are LGHDT and YNNKEL (reference sequence). V lost 0 bases and J 7 bases, leaving 13 bases between the germline ends. CDR3 bases: TGTGCCAGCAGCCAAGATAGAGGGAGGGGACAGCCCCAGCATTTT. This gives the protein CASSQDRGRGQPQHF.

The sample holds many counts of this clonotype. The chain recombines TRBV29-1 with TRBJ2-5, with D possibly called TRBD1 or TRBD2 (6 bases each). The CDR3 runs 14 residues. The germline CDR1 and CDR2 sequences are SQVTM and ANQGSEA. Trimming stripped 2 bases from V and 5 bases from J, with 15 bases between. The CDR3 region has the DNA TGCAGCGTTGAAAGGGGGGCGATTCGGGAGACCCAGTACTTC. Translating gives CSVERGAIRETQYF. Supplemented by reference TRBV29-1 and TRBJ2-5, the full variable domain reads SAVISQKPSRDICQRGTSLTIQCQVDSQVTMMFWYRQQPGQSLTLIATANQGSEATYESGFVIDKFPISRPNLTFSTLTVSNMSPEDSSIYLCSVERGAIRETQYFGPGTRLLVL.

This chain joins TRBV19 and TRBJ2-2; 10 nucleotides agree with TRBD1. CDR3 length: 18 residues. V lost 0 bases and J lost 5; bases outside the gene matches: 9. Per the germline V gene, CDR1 is LNHDA and CDR2 is SQIVND (reference sequence). CDR3 nucleotides: TGTGCCAGTAGTATAGATCTCTGGGACAGGGGTTGGACCGGGGAGCTGTTTTTT. Amino acid sequence: CASSIDLWDRGWTGELFF. The variable domain in full, completed from reference TRBV19 and TRBJ2-2, reads DGGITQSPKYLFRKEGQNVTLSCEQNLNHDAMYWYRQDPGQGLRLIYYSQIVNDFQKGDIAEGYSVSREKKESFPLTVTSAQKNPTAFYLCASSIDLWDRGWTGELFFGEGSRLTVL.